A single sample gave rise to the 10 T cell receptor beta chains below, sequenced in a study of technical replicates of blood from several donors. Generated by immunoSEQ multiplex PCR, the TCRdb table keeps only in-frame clones and is missing some. The table lists about 49,000 clones, roughly 92% of them singletons. The sample taken for sequencing was PBMCs. The receptors shown here come from a human donor in good health. Some clones in this sample may be carry-over from other donors' samples.

V and J are TRBV6-6 and TRBJ2-5; 11 nucleotides match TRBD2. V was clipped by 6 bases and J by 2 bases; unmatched bases: 5. CDR3 size: 15 residues. CDR1 is MNHNY, CDR2 SVGAGI, per germline (reference sequence). The CDR3 here is CASRTSGGAQETQYF. CDR3 sequence (DNA): TGTGCCAGCAGAACTAGCGGGGGCGCTCAAGAGACCCAGTACTTC.

V is TRBV2 and J is TRBJ2-3; D gene unclear. The CDR3 spans 15 residues. The ends were cut back, 6 bases at V and 0 bases at J, with 13 bases in the middle. The germline CDR1 and CDR2 sequences are SNHLY and FYNNEI. In DNA form, the CDR3 reads TGTGCCAGCAGACCAGGTTCCATGAGCACAGATACGCAGTATTTT. This translates into CASRPGSMSTDTQYF.

The rearrangement uses TRBV2 and TRBJ2-4, with a weak D call TRBD2 (6 bases). This CDR3 has 19 amino acids. The V end was cut by 6 bases, the J end by 0 bases, with 24 bases between. Germline assignment: CDR1 SNHLY and CDR2 FYNNEI. CDR3 nucleotide sequence: TGTGCCAGCAGGAGGGGTTTAATGGGGGGATCTTCAGCCAAAAACATTCAGTACTTC. Its protein is CASRRGLMGGSSAKNIQYF.

The chain carries TRBV5-6 and TRBJ2-1, with D unclear. The length of the CDR3 is 15 residues. The germline V and J ends were trimmed by 0 bases and 3 bases, with 10 bases remaining between them. CDR1 and CDR2 (germline): SGHDT, YYEEEE. The CDR3 loop is CASSLGIGGYNEQFF. For the CDR3, the DNA is TGTGCCAGCAGCTTGGGAATAGGCGGCTACAATGAGCAGTTCTTC.

The chain combines TRBV30 with TRBJ2-3, with D possibly being TRBD2 (6 bases). The CDR3 consists of 12 residues. Trimming removed 8 bases from V and 2 bases from J, with 11 bases in between. Germline CDR1 is GTSNPN and CDR2 is SVGIG (reference sequence). The DNA for the CDR3 is TGTGCCGGGGGGACCGACACAGATACGCAGTATTTT. Protein product: CAGGTDTDTQYF.

This clone was picked up one time. This chain joins TRBV5-4 and TRBJ2-7; D is unclear. The V end was cut by 0 bases, the J end by 4 bases, with 14 bases between. Germline CDR1 reads SGHNT; CDR2 reads YYREEE (reference sequence). The length of the CDR3 is 15 residues. The CDR3 sequence is CASSLGFVSSYEQYF. In DNA form, the CDR3 reads TGTGCCAGCAGCTTGGGTTTTGTCTCTTCGTACGAGCAGTACTTC.

The chain recombines TRBV19 with TRBJ2-7, with D possibly matching TRBD1 (6 bases). V gave up 1 base and J gave up 4 bases, with 14 bases separating them. This CDR3 is built from 15 residues. CDR1 and CDR2 (germline): LNHDA, SQIVND (reference sequence). CDR3 sequence (DNA): TGTGCCAGTAGTATAGGAGGACAGAACCCTTACGAGCAGTACTTC. Translating gives CASSIGGQNPYEQYF. Full variable domain (rest looked up from reference TRBV19 and TRBJ2-7): DGGITQSPKYLFRKEGQNVTLSCEQNLNHDAMYWYRQDPGQGLRLIYYSQIVNDFQKGDIAEGYSVSREKKESFPLTVTSAQKNPTAFYLCASSIGGQNPYEQYFGPGTRLTVT.

This CDR3 reads CASSQDLGFEAGQPQHF. Here the CDR3 DNA reads TGTGCCAGCAGCCAGGACTTAGGTTTCGAGGCGGGTCAGCCCCAGCATTTT. The rearrangement uses TRBV4-2 and TRBJ1-5; D call uncertain. The CDR3 extends over 17 amino acids. The germline CDR1 and CDR2 sequences are LGHNA and YNFKEQ. The V end was cut by 3 bases, the J end by 6 bases, with 21 bases between.

The chain is built from TRBV4-3 and TRBJ2-2, with D tentatively TRBD2 (6 bases). The CDR3 extends over 16 amino acids. V lost 0 bases and J 6 bases, leaving 14 bases between the germline ends. Germline CDR1 is LGHNA and CDR2 is YSLEER. This CDR3 is CASSQDPGRGSGELFF. The CDR3 DNA reads TGCGCCAGCAGCCAAGACCCAGGGCGGGGATCCGGGGAGCTGTTTTTT.

V and J are TRBV27 and TRBJ2-1, with TRBD2 matching 12 bases. J was trimmed by 7 bases and V by 6 bases; bases with no gene match: 7. The CDR3 covers 15 residues. Germline V gene data show CDR1 as MNHEY and CDR2 as SMNVEV (reference sequence). CDR3 nucleotides: TGTGCCAGCAGCCTAGCGGGAGGGCCTGAAAATGAGCAGTTCTTC. It specifies CASSLAGGPENEQFF.